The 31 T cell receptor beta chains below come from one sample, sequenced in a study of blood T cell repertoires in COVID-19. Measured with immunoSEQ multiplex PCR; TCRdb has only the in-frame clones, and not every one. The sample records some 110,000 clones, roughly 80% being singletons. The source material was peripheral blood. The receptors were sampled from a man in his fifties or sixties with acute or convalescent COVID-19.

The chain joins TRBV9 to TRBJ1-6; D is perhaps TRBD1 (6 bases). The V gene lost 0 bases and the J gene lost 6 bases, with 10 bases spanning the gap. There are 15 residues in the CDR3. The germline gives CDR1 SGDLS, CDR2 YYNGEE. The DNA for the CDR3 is TGTGCCAGCAGCGTAGCTGGGGGCCCTAATTCACCCCTCCACTTT. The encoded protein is CASSVAGGPNSPLHF.

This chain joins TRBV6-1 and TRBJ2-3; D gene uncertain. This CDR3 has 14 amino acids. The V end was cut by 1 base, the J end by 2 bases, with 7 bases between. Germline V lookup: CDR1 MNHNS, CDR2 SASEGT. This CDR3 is CASSEEPNTDTQYF. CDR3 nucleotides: TGTGCCAGCAGTGAAGAGCCCAACACAGATACGCAGTATTTT.

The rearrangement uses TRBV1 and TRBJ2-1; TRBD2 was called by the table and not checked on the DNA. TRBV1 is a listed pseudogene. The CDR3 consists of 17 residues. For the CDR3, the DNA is TGCACCAGCAGCCAAGCCCGGACTAGCGGGAGTGAAAATGAGCAGTTCTTC. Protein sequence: CTSSQARTSGSENEQFF.

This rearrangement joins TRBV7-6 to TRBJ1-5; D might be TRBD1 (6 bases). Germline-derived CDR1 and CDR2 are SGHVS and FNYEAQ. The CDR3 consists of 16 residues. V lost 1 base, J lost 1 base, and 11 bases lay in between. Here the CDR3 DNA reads TGTGCCAGCAGCTTAGGGGTACAGGGCAGCAATCAGCCCCAGCATTTT. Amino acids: CASSLGVQGSNQPQHF.

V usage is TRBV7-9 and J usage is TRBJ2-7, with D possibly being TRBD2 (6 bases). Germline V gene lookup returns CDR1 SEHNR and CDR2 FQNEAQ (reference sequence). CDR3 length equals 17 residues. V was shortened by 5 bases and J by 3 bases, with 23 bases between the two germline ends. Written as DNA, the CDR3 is TGTGCCAGCAGCCCTAGCGCTCCGGGGCAGGGCCGCTACGAGCAGTACTTC. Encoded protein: CASSPSAPGQGRYEQYF.

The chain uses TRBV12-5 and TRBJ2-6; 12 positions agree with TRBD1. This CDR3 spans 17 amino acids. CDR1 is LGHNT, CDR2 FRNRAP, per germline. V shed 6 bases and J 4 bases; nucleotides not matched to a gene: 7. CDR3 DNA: TGTGCTAGTGGCTCCGGGACAGGGGGCTACGGGGCCAACGTCCTGACTTTC. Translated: CASGSGTGGYGANVLTF.

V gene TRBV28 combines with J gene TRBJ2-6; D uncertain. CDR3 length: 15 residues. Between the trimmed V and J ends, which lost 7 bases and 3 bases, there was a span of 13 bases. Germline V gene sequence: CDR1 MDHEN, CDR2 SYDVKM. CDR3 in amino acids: CASTPGHGGANVLTF. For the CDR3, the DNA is TGTGCCAGCACCCCAGGTCATGGTGGGGCCAACGTCCTGACTTTC.

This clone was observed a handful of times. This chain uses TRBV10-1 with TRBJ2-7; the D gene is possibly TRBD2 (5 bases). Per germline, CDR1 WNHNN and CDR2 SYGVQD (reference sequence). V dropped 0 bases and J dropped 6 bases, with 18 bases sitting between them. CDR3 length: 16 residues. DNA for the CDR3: TGCGCCAGCAGTGAGTCGAGGGTGTCGTCCTGGAGCGAGCAGTACTTC. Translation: CASSESRVSSWSEQYF.

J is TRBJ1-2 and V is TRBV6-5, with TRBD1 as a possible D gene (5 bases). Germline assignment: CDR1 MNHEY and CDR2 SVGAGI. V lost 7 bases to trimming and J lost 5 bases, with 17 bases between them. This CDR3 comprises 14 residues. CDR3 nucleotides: TGTGCCAGCAAAGGGGCCTTTCACGCGTATGGCTACACCTTC. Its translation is CASKGAFHAYGYTF.

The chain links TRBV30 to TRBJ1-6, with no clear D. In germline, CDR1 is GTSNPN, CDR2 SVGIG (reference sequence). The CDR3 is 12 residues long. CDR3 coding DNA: TGTGTCACGCGGGTCCTTAATTCACCCCTCCACTTT. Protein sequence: CVTRVLNSPLHF.

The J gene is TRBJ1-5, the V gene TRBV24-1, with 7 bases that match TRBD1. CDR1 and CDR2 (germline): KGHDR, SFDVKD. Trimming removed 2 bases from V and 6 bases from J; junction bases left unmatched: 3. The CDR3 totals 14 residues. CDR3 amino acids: CATSDYRGPQPQHF. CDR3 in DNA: TGTGCCACCAGTGATTACAGGGGACCTCAGCCCCAGCATTTT.

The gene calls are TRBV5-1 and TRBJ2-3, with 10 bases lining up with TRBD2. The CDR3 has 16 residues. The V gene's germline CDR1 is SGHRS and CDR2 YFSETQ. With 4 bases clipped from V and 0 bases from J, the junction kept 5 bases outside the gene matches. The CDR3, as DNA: TGCGCCAGCAGCCAGGAGACTAGCGGGAGCACAGATACGCAGTATTTT. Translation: CASSQETSGSTDTQYF. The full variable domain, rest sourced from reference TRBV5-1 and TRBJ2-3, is KAGVTQTPRYLIKTRGQQVTLSCSPISGHRSVSWYQQTPGQGLQFLFEYFSETQRNKGNFPGRFSGRQFSNSRSEMNVSTLELGDSALYLCASSQETSGSTDTQYFGPGTRLTVL.

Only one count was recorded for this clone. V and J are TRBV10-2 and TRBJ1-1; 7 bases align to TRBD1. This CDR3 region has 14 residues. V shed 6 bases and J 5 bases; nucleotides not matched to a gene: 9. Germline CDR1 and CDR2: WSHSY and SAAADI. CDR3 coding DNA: TGCGCCAGCAGCCCCGGGACAGCTCAAACTGAAGCTTTCTTT. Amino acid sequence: CASSPGTAQTEAFF.

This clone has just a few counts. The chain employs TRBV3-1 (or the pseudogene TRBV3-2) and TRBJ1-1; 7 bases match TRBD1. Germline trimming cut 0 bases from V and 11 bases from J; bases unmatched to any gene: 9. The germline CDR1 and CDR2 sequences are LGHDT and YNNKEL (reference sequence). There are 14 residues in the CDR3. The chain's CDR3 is CASSQEAGGSTAFF. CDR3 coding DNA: TGTGCCAGCAGCCAAGAGGCAGGGGGTAGCACGGCTTTCTTT.

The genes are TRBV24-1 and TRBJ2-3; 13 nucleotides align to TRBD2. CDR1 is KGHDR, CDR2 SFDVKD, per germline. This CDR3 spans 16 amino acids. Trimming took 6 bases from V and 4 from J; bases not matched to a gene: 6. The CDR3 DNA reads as TGTGCCACCAGTAGAGGAACTAGCGGGAGGGCAGATACGCAGTATTTT. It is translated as CATSRGTSGRADTQYF.

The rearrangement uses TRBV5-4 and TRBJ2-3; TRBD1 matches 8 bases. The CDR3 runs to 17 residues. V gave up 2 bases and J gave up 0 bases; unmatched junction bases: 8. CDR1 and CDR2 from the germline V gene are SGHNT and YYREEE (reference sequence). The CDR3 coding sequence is TGTGCCAGCAGCTTACCAGGACAGGGACGGAGCACAGATACGCAGTATTTT. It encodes CASSLPGQGRSTDTQYF.

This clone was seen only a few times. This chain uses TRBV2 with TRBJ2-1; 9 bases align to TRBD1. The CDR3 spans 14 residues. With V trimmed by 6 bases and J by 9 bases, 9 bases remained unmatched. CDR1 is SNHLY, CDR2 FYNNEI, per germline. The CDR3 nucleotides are TGTGCCAGCAGGACCGGGACAGGGTTCGGTGAGCAGTTCTTC. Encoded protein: CASRTGTGFGEQFF.

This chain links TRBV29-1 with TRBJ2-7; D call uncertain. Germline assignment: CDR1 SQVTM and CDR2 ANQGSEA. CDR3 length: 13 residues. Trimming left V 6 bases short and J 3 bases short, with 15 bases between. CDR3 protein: CSVVFRIDYEQYF. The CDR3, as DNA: TGCAGCGTCGTATTCAGGATAGACTACGAGCAGTACTTC.

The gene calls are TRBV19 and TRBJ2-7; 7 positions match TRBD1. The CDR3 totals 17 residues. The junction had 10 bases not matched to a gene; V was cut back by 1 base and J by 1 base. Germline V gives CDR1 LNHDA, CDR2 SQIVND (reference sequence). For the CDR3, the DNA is TGTGCCAGTAGTATAGGACAGGGTAAGCGTCTTTCCTACGAGCAGTACTTC. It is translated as CASSIGQGKRLSYEQYF.

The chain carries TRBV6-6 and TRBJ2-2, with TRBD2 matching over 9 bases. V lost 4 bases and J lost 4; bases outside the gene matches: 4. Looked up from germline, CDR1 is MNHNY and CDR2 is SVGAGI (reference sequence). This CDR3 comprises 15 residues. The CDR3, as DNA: TGTGCCAGCAGTTTGCGGGGGGGACGCACCGGGGAGCTGTTTTTT. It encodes CASSLRGGRTGELFF.

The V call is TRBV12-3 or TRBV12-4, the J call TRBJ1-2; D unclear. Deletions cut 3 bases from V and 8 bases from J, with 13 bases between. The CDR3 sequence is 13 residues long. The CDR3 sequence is CASSFRKRGGYTF. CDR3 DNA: TGTGCCAGCAGTTTCCGAAAGCGTGGAGGCTACACCTTC.

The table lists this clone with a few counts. CDR3 loop: CASSRSGLAGVGSSYEQYF. In DNA, the CDR3 is TGCGCCAGCAGCCGGAGTGGACTAGCGGGGGTAGGGAGCTCCTACGAGCAGTACTTC. The V and J genes are TRBV5-1 and TRBJ2-7, with 13 bases identical to TRBD2. The junction had 13 bases not matched to a gene; V was cut back by 4 bases and J by 0 bases. Germline values: CDR1 SGHRS, CDR2 YFSETQ. This CDR3 is 19 amino acids long.

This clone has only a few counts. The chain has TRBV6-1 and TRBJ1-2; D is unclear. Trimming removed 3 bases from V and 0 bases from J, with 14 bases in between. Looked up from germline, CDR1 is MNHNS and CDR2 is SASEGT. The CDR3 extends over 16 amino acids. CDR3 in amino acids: CASSDDIGVTNYGYTF. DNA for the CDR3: TGTGCCAGCAGTGACGATATCGGTGTAACTAACTATGGCTACACCTTC.

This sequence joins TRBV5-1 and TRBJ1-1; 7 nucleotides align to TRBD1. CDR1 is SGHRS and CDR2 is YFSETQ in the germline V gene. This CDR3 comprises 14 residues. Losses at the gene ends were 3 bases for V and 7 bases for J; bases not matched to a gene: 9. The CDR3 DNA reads TGCGCCAGCAGCTACGAACCGGGACAGCTTGAAGCTTTCTTT. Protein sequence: CASSYEPGQLEAFF.

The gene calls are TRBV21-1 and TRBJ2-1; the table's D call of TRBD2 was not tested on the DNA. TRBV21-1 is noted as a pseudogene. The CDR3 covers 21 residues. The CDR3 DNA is TGTGCCAGCAGCAACCAAATCAGCTCGGTCTGCGGAAATGAATCCTACAATGAGCAGTTCTTC. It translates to CASSNQISSVCGNESYNEQFF.

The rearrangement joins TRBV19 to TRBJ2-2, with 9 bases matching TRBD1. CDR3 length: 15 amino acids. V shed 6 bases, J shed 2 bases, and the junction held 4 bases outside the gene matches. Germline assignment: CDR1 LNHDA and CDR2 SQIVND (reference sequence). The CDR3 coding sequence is TGTGCCAGTAGGGGGACAGGGACTAACACCGGGGAGCTGTTTTTT. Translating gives CASRGTGTNTGELFF.

The CDR3 DNA reads TGTGCCAGCAGCCGTCACTCCGTCGGGGAGCTGTTTTTT. This encodes CASSRHSVGELFF. The rearrangement links TRBV28 to TRBJ2-2, with D uncertain. The germline gives CDR1 MDHEN, CDR2 SYDVKM. Trimming took off 6 bases at V and 7 bases at J, with 12 bases between the two ends. This CDR3 spans 13 amino acids.

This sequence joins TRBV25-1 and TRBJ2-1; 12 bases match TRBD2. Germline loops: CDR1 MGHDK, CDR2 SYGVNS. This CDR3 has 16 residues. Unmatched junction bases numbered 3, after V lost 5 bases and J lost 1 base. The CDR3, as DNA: TGTGCCAGCAGTCCGGGACTAGCGGGTTCCTACAATGAGCAGTTCTTC. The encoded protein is CASSPGLAGSYNEQFF.

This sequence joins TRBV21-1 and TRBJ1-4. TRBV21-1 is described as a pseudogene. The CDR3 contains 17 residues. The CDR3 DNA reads TGTGCCAGCAGCAAAGTTGTGGGAGGCCCTCATAGGGAAAAACTGTTTTTT. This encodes CASSKVVGGPHREKLFF.

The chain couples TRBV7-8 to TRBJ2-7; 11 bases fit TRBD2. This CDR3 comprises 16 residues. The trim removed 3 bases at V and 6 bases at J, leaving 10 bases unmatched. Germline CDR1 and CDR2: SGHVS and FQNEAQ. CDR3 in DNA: TGTGCCAGCAGCTTGGTGAAACTAGCGGGAGTCGTCGAGCAGTACTTC. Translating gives CASSLVKLAGVVEQYF.

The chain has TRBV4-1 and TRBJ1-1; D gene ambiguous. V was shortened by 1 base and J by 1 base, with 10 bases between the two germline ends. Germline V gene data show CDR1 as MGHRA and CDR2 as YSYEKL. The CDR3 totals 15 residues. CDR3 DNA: TGCGCCAGCAGCCAAGGGGGAGGAAAGAACACTGAAGCTTTCTTT. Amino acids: CASSQGGGKNTEAFF.